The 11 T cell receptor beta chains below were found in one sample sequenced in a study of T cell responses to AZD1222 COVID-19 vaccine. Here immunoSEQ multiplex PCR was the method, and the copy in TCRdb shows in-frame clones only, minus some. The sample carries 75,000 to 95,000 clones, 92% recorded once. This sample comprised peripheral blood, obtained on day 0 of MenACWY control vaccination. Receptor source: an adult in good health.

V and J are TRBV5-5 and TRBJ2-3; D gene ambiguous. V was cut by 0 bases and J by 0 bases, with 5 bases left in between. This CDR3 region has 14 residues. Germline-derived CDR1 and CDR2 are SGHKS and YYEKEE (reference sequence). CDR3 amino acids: CASSLVSSTDTQYF. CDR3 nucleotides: TGTGCCAGCAGCTTGGTCTCTAGCACAGATACGCAGTATTTT.

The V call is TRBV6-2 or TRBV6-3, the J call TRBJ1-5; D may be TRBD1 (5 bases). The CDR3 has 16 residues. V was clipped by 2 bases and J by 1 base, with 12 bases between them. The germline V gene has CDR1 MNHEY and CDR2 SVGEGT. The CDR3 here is CASSYGGQGSNQPQHF. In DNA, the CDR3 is TGTGCCAGCAGTTACGGGGGTCAAGGGAGCAATCAGCCCCAGCATTTT.

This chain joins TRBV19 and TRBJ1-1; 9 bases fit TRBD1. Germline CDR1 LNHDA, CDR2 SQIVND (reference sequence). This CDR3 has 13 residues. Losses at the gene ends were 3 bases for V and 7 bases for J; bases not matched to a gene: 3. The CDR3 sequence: CASSIGTGFEAFF. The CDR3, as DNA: TGTGCCAGTAGTATTGGGACAGGGTTTGAAGCTTTCTTT.

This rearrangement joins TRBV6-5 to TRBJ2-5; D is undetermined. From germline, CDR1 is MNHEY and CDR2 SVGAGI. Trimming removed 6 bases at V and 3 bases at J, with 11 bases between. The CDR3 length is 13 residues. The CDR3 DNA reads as TGTGCCAGCAGGTTTGGCGGAAAAGAGACCCAGTACTTC. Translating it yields CASRFGGKETQYF.

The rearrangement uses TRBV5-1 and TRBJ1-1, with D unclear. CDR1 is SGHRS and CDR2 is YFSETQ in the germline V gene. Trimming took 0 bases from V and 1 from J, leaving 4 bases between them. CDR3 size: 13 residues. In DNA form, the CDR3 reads TGCGCCAGCAGCTTGGCAGGGAACACTGAAGCTTTCTTT. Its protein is CASSLAGNTEAFF. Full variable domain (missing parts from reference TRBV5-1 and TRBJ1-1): KAGVTQTPRYLIKTRGQQVTLSCSPISGHRSVSWYQQTPGQGLQFLFEYFSETQRNKGNFPGRFSGRQFSNSRSEMNVSTLELGDSALYLCASSLAGNTEAFFGQGTRLTVV.

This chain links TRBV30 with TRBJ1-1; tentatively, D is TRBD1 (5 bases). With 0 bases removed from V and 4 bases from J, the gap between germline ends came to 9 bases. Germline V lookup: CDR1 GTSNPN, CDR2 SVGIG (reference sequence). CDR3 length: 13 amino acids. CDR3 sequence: CAWSVWGTTEAFF. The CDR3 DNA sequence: TGTGCCTGGAGTGTTTGGGGGACCACTGAAGCTTTCTTT.

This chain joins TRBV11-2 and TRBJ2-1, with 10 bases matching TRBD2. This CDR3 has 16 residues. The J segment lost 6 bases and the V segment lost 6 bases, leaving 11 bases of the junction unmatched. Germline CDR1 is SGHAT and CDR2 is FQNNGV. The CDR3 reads CASSQGGLAGANEQFF. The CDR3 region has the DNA TGTGCCAGCAGTCAAGGGGGCCTAGCGGGGGCCAATGAGCAGTTCTTC.

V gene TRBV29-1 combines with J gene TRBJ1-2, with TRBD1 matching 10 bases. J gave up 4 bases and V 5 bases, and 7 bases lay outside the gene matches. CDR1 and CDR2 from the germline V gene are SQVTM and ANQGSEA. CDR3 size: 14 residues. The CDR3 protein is CSVPRQGAGYGYTF. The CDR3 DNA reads TGCAGCGTTCCCCGACAGGGGGCCGGCTATGGCTACACCTTC.

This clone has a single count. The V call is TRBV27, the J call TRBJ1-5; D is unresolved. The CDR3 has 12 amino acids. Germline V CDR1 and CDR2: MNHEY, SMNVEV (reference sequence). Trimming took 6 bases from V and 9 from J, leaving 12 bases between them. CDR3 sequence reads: CASSLGEGPQHF. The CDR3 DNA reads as TGTGCCAGCAGCCTCGGGGAGGGGCCCCAGCATTTT.

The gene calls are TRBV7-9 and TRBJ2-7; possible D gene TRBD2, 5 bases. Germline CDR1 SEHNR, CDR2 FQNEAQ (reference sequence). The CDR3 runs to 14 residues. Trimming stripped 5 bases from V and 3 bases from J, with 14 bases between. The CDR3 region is CASSPRLKLYEQYF. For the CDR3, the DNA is TGTGCCAGCAGCCCCCGACTAAAACTCTACGAGCAGTACTTC.

CDR3 residues: CASRGGATKGTEAFF. The CDR3 DNA reads as TGTGCCAGCAGGGGGGGGGCCACTAAGGGCACTGAAGCTTTCTTT. The V call is TRBV2, the J call TRBJ1-1, with a possible D match to TRBD1 (6 bases). With 6 bases removed from V and 4 bases from J, the gap between germline ends came to 18 bases. CDR3 length: 15 residues. Per germline, CDR1 SNHLY and CDR2 FYNNEI.